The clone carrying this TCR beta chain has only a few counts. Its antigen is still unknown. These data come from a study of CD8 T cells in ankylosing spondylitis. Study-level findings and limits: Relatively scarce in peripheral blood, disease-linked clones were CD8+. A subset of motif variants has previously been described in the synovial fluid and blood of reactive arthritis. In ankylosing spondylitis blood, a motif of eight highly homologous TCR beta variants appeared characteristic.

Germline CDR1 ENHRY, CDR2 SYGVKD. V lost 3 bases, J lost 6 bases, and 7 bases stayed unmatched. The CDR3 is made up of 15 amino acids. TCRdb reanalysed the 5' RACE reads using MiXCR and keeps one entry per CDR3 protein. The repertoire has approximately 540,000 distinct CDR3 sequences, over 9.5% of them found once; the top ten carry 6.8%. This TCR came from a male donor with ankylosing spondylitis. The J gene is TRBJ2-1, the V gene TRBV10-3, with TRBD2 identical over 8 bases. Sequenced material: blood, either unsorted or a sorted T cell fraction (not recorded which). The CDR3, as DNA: TGTGCCATCAGTGACGGAAGCGGGAGCGGCAATGAGCAGTTCTTC. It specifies CAISDGSGSGNEQFF.